One sample yielded the 29 T cell receptor beta chains listed below, sequenced in a study of CD8 T cells in ankylosing spondylitis. TCRdb recomputed calls from the 5' RACE reads with MiXCR, one row per CDR3 protein. The sample has around 300,000 distinct CDR3 sequences; around 10% are singletons. Source material: blood, either unsorted or a sorted T cell fraction (not recorded which). The origin of the receptors is a female donor with ankylosing spondylitis or in good health (not recorded which).

The rearrangement joins TRBV7-2 to TRBJ1-1; 11 nucleotides align to TRBD1. CDR3 length: 13 residues. Per germline, CDR1 SGHTA and CDR2 FQGNSA. The V and J ends lost 3 bases and 10 bases, in that order; junction bases with no gene match: 4. CDR3 protein: CASSLGTGGRAFF. The CDR3 DNA is TGTGCCAGCAGCTTGGGGACAGGGGGAAGAGCTTTCTTT.

This clonotype came up many times. The V and J genes are TRBV7-8 and TRBJ1-1; 8 bases are shared with TRBD1. The CDR3 contains 16 residues. The germline V gene has CDR1 SGHVS and CDR2 FQNEAQ. V lost 4 bases and J lost 0; bases outside the gene matches: 7. Here the CDR3 reads CASSSPGGLMNTEAFF. The CDR3 coding sequence is TGTGCCAGCAGCTCCCCAGGGGGCCTTATGAACACTGAAGCTTTCTTT.

This clonotype was recorded a few times. The chain uses TRBV20-1 and TRBJ1-5, with D perhaps matching TRBD1 (5 bases). The CDR3 extends over 15 amino acids. Deletions cut 1 base from V and 1 base from J, with 11 bases between. Germline V lookup: CDR1 DFQATT, CDR2 SNEGSKA (reference sequence). The DNA of the CDR3 is TGCAGTGCTAGAGTCAGGGCCGGGAGCAATCAGCCCCAGCATTTT. Its translation: CSARVRAGSNQPQHF.

The V call is TRBV28, the J call TRBJ2-7; 7 bases line up with TRBD1. Germline V gene data show CDR1 as MDHEN and CDR2 as SYDVKM. The length of the CDR3 is 13 residues. J lost 5 bases, V lost 1 base, and 2 bases had no gene match. CDR3 loop: CASSLSQGDEQYF. CDR3 DNA: TGTGCCAGCAGTTTATCCCAGGGGGACGAGCAGTACTTC. Full variable domain (rest looked up from reference TRBV28 and TRBJ2-7): DVKVTQSSRYLVKRTGEKVFLECVQDMDHENMFWYRQDPGLGLRLIYFSYDVKMKEKGDIPEGYSVSREKKERFSLILESASTNQTSMYLCASSLSQGDEQYFGPGTRLTVT.

The rearrangement uses TRBV3-1 and TRBJ2-5; D is undetermined. The V and J ends lost 1 base and 5 bases respectively, with 11 bases between them. This CDR3 has 14 amino acids. Germline CDR1 is LGHDT and CDR2 is YNNKEL (reference sequence). The CDR3 region has the DNA TGTGCCAGCAGCCAAGGAGTGGGTCGCGAGACCCAGTACTTC. It is translated as CASSQGVGRETQYF.

This clonotype was seen more than once but under ten times. One base away lies a much larger clone, so this may be a sequencing read error. The V gene is TRBV11-2, the J gene TRBJ2-7; no clear D. This CDR3 has 14 residues. Germline CDR1 is SGHAT and CDR2 is FQNNGV. CDR3 amino acids: CASRPVVSSYEQCF. CDR3 sequence (DNA): TGTGCCAGCAGGCCGGTTGTTAGCTCCTACGAGCAGTGCTTC. Full variable domain (outside the CDR3, taken from reference TRBV11-2 and TRBJ2-7): EAGVAQSPRYKIIEKRQSVAFWCNPISGHATLYWYQQILGQGPKLLIQFQNNGVVDDSQLPKDRFSAERLKGVDSTLKIQPAKLEDSAVYLCASRPVVSSYEQCFGPGTRLTVT.

There are many counts of this clonotype. The chain has TRBV15 and TRBJ1-2; no clear D gene. Germline-derived CDR1 and CDR2 are LNHNV and YYDKDF (reference sequence). The CDR3 loop spans 13 amino acids. V was clipped by 5 bases and J by 4 bases, with 11 bases between them. CDR3: CATSLQTGYGYTF. The CDR3 region has the DNA TGTGCCACCAGCCTGCAGACGGGCTATGGCTACACCTTC.

V usage is TRBV5-1 and J usage is TRBJ2-2; 7 nucleotides agree with TRBD2. The germline V gene has CDR1 SGHRS and CDR2 YFSETQ. The J segment lost 4 bases and the V segment lost 0 bases, leaving 15 bases of the junction unmatched. The length of the CDR3 is 19 residues. The CDR3 nucleotides read TGCGCCAGCAGCTTGGCCAGGACTAGTAGGGAGAAGGGCACCGGGGAGCTGTTTTTT. It translates to CASSLARTSREKGTGELFF.

This clonotype was counted many times. The J gene is TRBJ1-1, the V gene TRBV10-3; 11 bases agree with TRBD1. The CDR3 has 13 amino acids. V lost 10 bases and J lost 12; bases outside the gene matches: 13. Germline V lookup: CDR1 ENHRY, CDR2 SYGVKD. CDR3 bases: TGTGCCACGGGAGAGGGACAGGGGGATGGAACTTTCTTT. This codes for CATGEGQGDGTFF.

The rearrangement joins TRBV7-3 to TRBJ2-1; TRBD1 agrees at 9 bases. Losses at the gene ends were 0 bases for V and 3 bases for J; bases not matched to a gene: 3. The germline V gene encodes CDR1 SGHTA and CDR2 FQGTGA. This CDR3 is 16 amino acids long. The CDR3 DNA follows: TGTGCCAGCAGCTTAACCCGGACAGGGGACTACAATGAGCAGTTCTTC. It encodes CASSLTRTGDYNEQFF.

This chain links TRBV12-3 or TRBV12-4 with TRBJ2-1; D is possibly TRBD2 (5 bases). V lost 7 bases and J lost 7, with 14 bases in between. The CDR3 sequence is 13 residues long. The CDR3 loop reads CASTFWPGNEQFF. In DNA, the CDR3 is TGTGCCAGCACCTTTTGGCCGGGGAATGAGCAGTTCTTC.

This clonotype was observed many times. In nucleotides, the CDR3 is TGCGCCAGCAGTTCTACGGGACTAGCGGGAGAGATTTCCTACAATGAGCAGTTCTTC. This translates into CASSSTGLAGEISYNEQFF. The rearrangement uses TRBV5-1 and TRBJ2-1, with 14 bases that match TRBD2. The CDR3 length is 19 residues. Germline CDR1 and CDR2: SGHRS and YFSETQ. V lost 5 bases to trimming and J lost 1 base; unmatched junction nucleotides: 11. Full variable domain (rest looked up from reference TRBV5-1 and TRBJ2-1): KAGVTQTPRYLIKTRGQQVTLSCSPISGHRSVSWYQQTPGQGLQFLFEYFSETQRNKGNFPGRFSGRQFSNSRSEMNVSTLELGDSALYLCASSSTGLAGEISYNEQFFGPGTRLTVL.

The sample holds many counts of this clonotype. The chain links TRBV5-1 to TRBJ2-1; D uncertain. With 0 bases removed from V and 7 bases from J, the gap between germline ends came to 2 bases. The CDR3 has 11 amino acids. Germline values: CDR1 SGHRS, CDR2 YFSETQ. CDR3 DNA: TGCGCCAGCAGCTTGGAGAATGAGCAGTTCTTC. It codes for CASSLENEQFF.

The chain recombines TRBV2 with TRBJ2-7, with 11 positions matching TRBD1. CDR1 is SNHLY, CDR2 FYNNEI, per germline. CDR3 length: 14 amino acids. The trim removed 8 bases at V and 3 bases at J, leaving 6 bases unmatched. The CDR3 nucleotides read TGTGCCAGCGCTCAGGGACAGGGGGTCTACGAGCAGTACTTC. Translating it yields CASAQGQGVYEQYF.

This clonotype has ten or more counts. The chain joins TRBV12-3 or TRBV12-4 to TRBJ1-2; TRBD1 is a possible D gene (5 bases). The V gene lost 3 bases and the J gene lost 7 bases, with 15 bases spanning the gap. The CDR3 is 14 residues long. CDR3 coding DNA: TGTGCCAGCAGTTTCCGGGGCAGGGAAGGTGGCTACACCTTC. Its protein product is CASSFRGREGGYTF.

On this clonotype itself: This sequence may be a read error, since a much larger clone differs from it by one base. The chain couples TRBV6-1 to TRBJ2-3, with a tentative D call TRBD2 (6 bases). This CDR3 is 13 amino acids long. Germline V CDR1 and CDR2: MNHNS, SASEGT. The CDR3 coding sequence is TGTGCCACCAGTCCGTCGGGGGCAGATACGCAGTATTTT. Its translation: CATSPSGADTQYF.

This clonotype was seen more than once but under ten times. V usage is TRBV19 and J usage is TRBJ1-1; D possibly corresponds to TRBD1 (5 bases). The CDR3 contains 14 residues. With 4 bases removed from V and 1 base from J, the gap between germline ends came to 10 bases. Per the germline V gene, CDR1 is LNHDA and CDR2 is SQIVND (reference sequence). CDR3 bases: TGTGCCAGTAGTACGGGGGTGGCGAACACTGAAGCTTTCTTT. As protein: CASSTGVANTEAFF.

This clonotype was observed many times. The CDR3 region is CSAGGQGSYNEQFF. As DNA, the CDR3 is TGCAGTGCTGGAGGACAGGGCTCCTACAATGAGCAGTTCTTC. The rearrangement uses TRBV20-1 and TRBJ2-1, with 8 bases matching TRBD1. This CDR3 is built from 14 residues. The junction had 3 bases not matched to a gene; V was cut back by 5 bases and J by 0 bases. Germline-derived CDR1 and CDR2 are DFQATT and SNEGSKA (reference sequence).

This clonotype was detected ten times or more. The V gene is TRBV5-6, the J gene TRBJ2-4; D remains ambiguous. Per the germline V gene, CDR1 is SGHDT and CDR2 is YYEEEE. The V gene lost 5 bases and the J gene lost 1 base, with 10 bases spanning the gap. There are 14 residues in the CDR3. CDR3 DNA: TGTGCCAGCAGTCACTCTGGGGCCAAAAACATTCAGTACTTC. It yields the protein CASSHSGAKNIQYF.

V gene TRBV7-9 combines with J gene TRBJ1-2; D may be TRBD1 (6 bases). CDR1 is SEHNR and CDR2 is FQNEAQ in the germline V gene (reference sequence). Trimming cost V 0 bases and J 4 bases, with 12 bases left between them. The CDR3 is 15 residues long. CDR3 residues: CASSLAVAGAYGYTF. CDR3 coding DNA: TGTGCCAGCAGCTTAGCGGTTGCAGGGGCCTATGGCTACACCTTC.

The count of this clonotype is one. Since a much larger clone is just one base distant, this may be a read error. This chain links TRBV20-1 with TRBJ1-1, with D unclear. The CDR3 extends over 16 amino acids. Germline V gene lookup returns CDR1 DFQATT and CDR2 SNEGSKA (reference sequence). CDR3 sequence (DNA): TGCTGTGCCTCCCCCCTACACTTTCTGGTCAACACTGAAGCTTTCTTT. Amino acids: CCASPLHFLVNTEAFF.

In this sample, this clonotype turned up many times. This chain links TRBV12-3 or TRBV12-4 with TRBJ2-1; 8 nucleotides line up with TRBD1. This CDR3 is built from 14 residues. V lost 5 bases, J lost 8 bases, and 8 bases stayed unmatched. The CDR3 DNA reads TGTGCCAGCAGTGTGACAGGGGTCCCGCATGAGCAGTTCTTC. Amino acids: CASSVTGVPHEQFF.

This clonotype showed up many times. This chain connects TRBV20-1 to TRBJ2-1; TRBD1 aligns across 9 bases. The V gene's germline CDR1 is DFQATT and CDR2 SNEGSKA (reference sequence). J lost 4 bases, V lost 4 bases, and 5 bases had no gene match. The CDR3 spans 14 residues. CDR3 protein: CSATRDRDYNEQFF. The CDR3 nucleotides are TGCAGTGCTACCCGGGACAGGGATTACAATGAGCAGTTCTTC.

In its sample, this clonotype was seen many times. The chain couples TRBV2 to TRBJ1-1; no definite D call. CDR1 is SNHLY and CDR2 is FYNNEI in the germline V gene. This CDR3 region has 12 residues. V lost 7 bases, J lost 11 bases, and 17 bases lay in between. CDR3 region: CASKSITRGAFF. The CDR3 DNA follows: TGTGCCAGCAAGAGTATAACCCGCGGGGCTTTCTTT.

The sample holds many counts of this clonotype. The chain uses TRBV28 and TRBJ2-7, with TRBD1 identical over 10 bases. The V gene end was trimmed by 5 bases and the J gene end by 0 bases; junction bases not matched to a gene: 4. Germline lookup yields CDR1 MDHEN and CDR2 SYDVKM. This CDR3 is built from 15 residues. The chain's CDR3 is CASSLGQGVSYEQYF. In DNA, the CDR3 is TGTGCCAGCAGTCTCGGACAGGGGGTCTCCTACGAGCAGTACTTC.

This clonotype came up a few times. The chain is built from TRBV6-2 or TRBV6-3 and TRBJ2-7; D unresolved. The V gene lost 2 bases and the J gene lost 5 bases, with 4 bases spanning the gap. CDR3 size: 11 residues. The germline V gene encodes CDR1 MNHEY and CDR2 SVGEGT. CDR3 DNA sequence: TGTGCCAGCAGTTACCGGGACGAGCAGTACTTC. Translating gives CASSYRDEQYF.

The chain is built from TRBV5-6 and TRBJ1-1; weak D call: TRBD1 (5 bases). V was shortened by 6 bases and J by 3 bases, with 24 bases between the two germline ends. The germline gives CDR1 SGHDT, CDR2 YYEEEE. The CDR3 sequence is 17 residues long. CDR3 sequence reads: CASKWGKVGLRDTEAFF. CDR3 in DNA: TGTGCCAGCAAATGGGGGAAGGTTGGATTGCGGGACACTGAAGCTTTCTTT.

This clonotype showed up just a few times. V is TRBV15 and J is TRBJ2-7; TRBD1 matches 7 bases. The CDR3 is 16 amino acids. The J segment lost 2 bases and the V segment lost 4 bases, leaving 11 bases of the junction unmatched. Germline assignment: CDR1 LNHNV and CDR2 YYDKDF (reference sequence). The CDR3 coding sequence is TGTGCCACCAGCATAATTATGGGACAGCAACCCTACGAGCAGTACTTC. This translates into CATSIIMGQQPYEQYF.

This clonotype has ten or more counts. The rearrangement links TRBV20-1 to TRBJ2-1, with TRBD1 identical over 8 bases. The V gene end was trimmed by 6 bases and the J gene end by 5 bases; junction bases not matched to a gene: 12. This CDR3 has 15 amino acids. In germline, CDR1 is DFQATT, CDR2 SNEGSKA (reference sequence). This CDR3 reads CSAKKGTGDNNEQFF. The CDR3 nucleotides are TGCAGTGCAAAAAAAGGGACAGGAGATAACAATGAGCAGTTCTTC.